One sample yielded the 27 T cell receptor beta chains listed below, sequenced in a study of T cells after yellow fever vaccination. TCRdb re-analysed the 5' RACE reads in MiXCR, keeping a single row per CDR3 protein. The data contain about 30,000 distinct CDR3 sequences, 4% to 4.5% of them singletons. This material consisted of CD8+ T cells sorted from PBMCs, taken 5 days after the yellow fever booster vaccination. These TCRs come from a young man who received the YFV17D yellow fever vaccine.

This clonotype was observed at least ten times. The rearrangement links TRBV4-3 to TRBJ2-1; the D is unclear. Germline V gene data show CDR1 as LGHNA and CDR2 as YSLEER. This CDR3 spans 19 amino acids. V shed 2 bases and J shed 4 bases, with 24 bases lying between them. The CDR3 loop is CASSQLKIPSLAEYNEQFF. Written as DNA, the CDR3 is TGCGCCAGCAGCCAACTAAAAATCCCGTCGCTCGCCGAATACAATGAGCAGTTCTTC.

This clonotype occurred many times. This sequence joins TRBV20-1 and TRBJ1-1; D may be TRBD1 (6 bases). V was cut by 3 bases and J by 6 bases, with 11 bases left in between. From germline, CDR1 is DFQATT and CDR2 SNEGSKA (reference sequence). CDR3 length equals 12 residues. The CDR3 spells CSASTGRPEAFF. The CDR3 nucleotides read TGCAGTGCTAGTACAGGGAGGCCTGAAGCTTTCTTT.

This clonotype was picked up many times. In DNA form, the CDR3 reads TGTGCCAGCAGCTTACCGTCTCAGGCGGGAGATCGTTCAGCGAAAACCTCCTACAATGAGCAGTTCTTC. Encoded protein: CASSLPSQAGDRSAKTSYNEQFF. The chain employs TRBV7-7 and TRBJ2-1; 7 bases map to TRBD2. This CDR3 region has 23 residues. Losses at the gene ends were 2 bases for V and 0 bases for J; bases not matched to a gene: 25. CDR1 and CDR2 (germline): SSHAT, FNYEAQ (reference sequence).

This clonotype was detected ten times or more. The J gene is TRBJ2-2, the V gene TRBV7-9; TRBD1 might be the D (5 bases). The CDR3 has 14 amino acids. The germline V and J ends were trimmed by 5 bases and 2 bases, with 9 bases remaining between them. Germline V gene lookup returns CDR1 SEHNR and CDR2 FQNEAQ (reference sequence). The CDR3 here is CASSPDSNTGELFF. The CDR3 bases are TGTGCCAGCAGCCCCGACAGTAACACCGGGGAGCTGTTTTTT. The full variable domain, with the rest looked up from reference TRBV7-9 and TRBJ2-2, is DTGVSQNPRHKITKRGQNVTFRCDPISEHNRLYWYRQTLGQGPEFLTYFQNEAQLEKSRLLSDRFSAERPKGSFSTLEIQRTEQGDSAMYLCASSPDSNTGELFFGEGSRLTVL.

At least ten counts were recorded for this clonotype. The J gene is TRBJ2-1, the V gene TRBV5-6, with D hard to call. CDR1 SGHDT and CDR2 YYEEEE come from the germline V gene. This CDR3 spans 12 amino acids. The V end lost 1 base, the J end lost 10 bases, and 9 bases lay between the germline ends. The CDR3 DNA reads TGTGCCAGCAGCTTGAGGGTAAACGAGCAGTTCTTC. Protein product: CASSLRVNEQFF.

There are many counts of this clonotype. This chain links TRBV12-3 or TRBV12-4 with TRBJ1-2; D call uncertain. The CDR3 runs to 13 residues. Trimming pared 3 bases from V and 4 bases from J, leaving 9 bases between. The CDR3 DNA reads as TGTGCCAGCAGTTTGTCCGGATTCTATGGCTACACCTTC. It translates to CASSLSGFYGYTF.

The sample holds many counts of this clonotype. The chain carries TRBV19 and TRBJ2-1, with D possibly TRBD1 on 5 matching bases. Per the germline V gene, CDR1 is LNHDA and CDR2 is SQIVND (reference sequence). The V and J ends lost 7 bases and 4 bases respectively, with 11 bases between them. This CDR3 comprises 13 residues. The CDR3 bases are TGTGCCAGTAAGGGCAGGGCGTACAATGAGCAGTTCTTC. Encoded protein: CASKGRAYNEQFF.

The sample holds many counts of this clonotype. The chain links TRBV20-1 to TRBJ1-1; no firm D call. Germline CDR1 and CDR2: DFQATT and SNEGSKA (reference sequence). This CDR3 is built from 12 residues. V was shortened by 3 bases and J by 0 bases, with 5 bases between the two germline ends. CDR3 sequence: CSASEMNTEAFF. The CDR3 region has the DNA TGCAGTGCTAGTGAGATGAACACTGAAGCTTTCTTT.

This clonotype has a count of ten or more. The CDR3 DNA reads as TGCGCCAGCAGACCGAATCCAGGGGCCTACGAGCAGTACTTC. Encoded protein: CASRPNPGAYEQYF. The chain recombines TRBV5-1 with TRBJ2-7, with D maybe TRBD1 (6 bases). Trimming left V 5 bases short and J 2 bases short, with 14 bases between. The CDR3 has 14 amino acids. The germline V gene encodes CDR1 SGHRS and CDR2 YFSETQ.

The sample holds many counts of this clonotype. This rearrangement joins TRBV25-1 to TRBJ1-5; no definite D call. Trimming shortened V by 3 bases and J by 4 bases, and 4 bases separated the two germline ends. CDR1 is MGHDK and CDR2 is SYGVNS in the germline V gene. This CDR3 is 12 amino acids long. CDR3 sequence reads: CASSDRNQPQHF. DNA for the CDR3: TGTGCCAGCAGTGACAGAAATCAGCCCCAGCATTTT.

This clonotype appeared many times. CDR3 DNA: TGTGCCAGCAGCTCGGTAGGGACAGGGGCACTATATAGCACAGATACGCAGTATTTT. Amino acids: CASSSVGTGALYSTDTQYF. The V call is TRBV5-4, the J call TRBJ2-3, with 10 bases that match TRBD1. The germline V gene encodes CDR1 SGHNT and CDR2 YYREEE (reference sequence). Trimming took 3 bases from V and 0 from J; bases not matched to a gene: 13. The CDR3 runs 19 residues.

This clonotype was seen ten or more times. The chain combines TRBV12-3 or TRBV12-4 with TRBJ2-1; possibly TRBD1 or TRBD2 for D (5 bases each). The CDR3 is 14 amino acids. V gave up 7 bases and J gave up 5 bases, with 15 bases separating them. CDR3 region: CASTLGTLNNEQFF. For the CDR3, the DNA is TGTGCCAGCACTTTGGGGACCTTAAACAATGAGCAGTTCTTC.

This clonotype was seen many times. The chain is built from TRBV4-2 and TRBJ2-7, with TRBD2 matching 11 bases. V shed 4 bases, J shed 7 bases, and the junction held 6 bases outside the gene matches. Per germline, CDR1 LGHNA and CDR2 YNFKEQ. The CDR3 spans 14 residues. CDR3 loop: CASSPLLAGDEQYF. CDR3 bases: TGTGCCAGCAGCCCCCTACTAGCGGGAGATGAGCAGTACTTC.

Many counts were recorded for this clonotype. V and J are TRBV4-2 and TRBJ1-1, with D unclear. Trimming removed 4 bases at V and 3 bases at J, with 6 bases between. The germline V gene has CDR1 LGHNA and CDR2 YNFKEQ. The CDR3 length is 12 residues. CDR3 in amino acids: CASSRSYTEAFF. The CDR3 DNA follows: TGTGCCAGCAGCCGATCCTACACTGAAGCTTTCTTT.

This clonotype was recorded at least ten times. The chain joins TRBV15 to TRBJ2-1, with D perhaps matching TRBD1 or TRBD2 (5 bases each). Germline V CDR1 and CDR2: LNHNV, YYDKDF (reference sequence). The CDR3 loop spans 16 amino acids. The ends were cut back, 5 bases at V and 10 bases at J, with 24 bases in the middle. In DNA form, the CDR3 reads TGTGCCACCAGCGAGAGCTGGGGCGACTTAGACTACGAGCAGTTCTTC. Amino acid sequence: CATSESWGDLDYEQFF.

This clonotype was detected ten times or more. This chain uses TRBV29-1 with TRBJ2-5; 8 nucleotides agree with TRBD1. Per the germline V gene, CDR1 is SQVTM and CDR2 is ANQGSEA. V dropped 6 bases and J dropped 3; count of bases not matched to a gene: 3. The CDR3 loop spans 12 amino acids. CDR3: CSVETGEETQYF. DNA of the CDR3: TGCAGCGTCGAGACAGGGGAAGAGACCCAGTACTTC.

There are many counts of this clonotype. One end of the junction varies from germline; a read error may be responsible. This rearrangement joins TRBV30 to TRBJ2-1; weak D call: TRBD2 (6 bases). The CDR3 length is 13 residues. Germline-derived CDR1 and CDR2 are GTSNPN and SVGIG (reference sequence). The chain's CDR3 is CACSGTSINEQFF. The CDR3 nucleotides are TGTGCCTGCAGTGGGACTTCCATAAATGAGCAGTTCTTC.

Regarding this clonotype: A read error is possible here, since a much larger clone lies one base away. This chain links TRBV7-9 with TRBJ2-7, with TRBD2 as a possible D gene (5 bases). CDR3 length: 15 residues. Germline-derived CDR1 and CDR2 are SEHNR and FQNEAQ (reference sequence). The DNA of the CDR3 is TGTGCCAGCAGCTTTGTGGCGGAGGCCTACTACGAGCAGTGCTTC. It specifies CASSFVAEAYYEQCF.

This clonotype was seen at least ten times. In nucleotides, the CDR3 is TGCAGTGCCAGGGGAGCACTAGCGGGAGGGCCCCATGAGCAGTTCTTC. Translation gives CSARGALAGGPHEQFF. The chain recombines TRBV20-1 with TRBJ2-1, with TRBD2 matching 13 bases. Unmatched junction bases numbered 13, after V lost 6 bases and J lost 8 bases. The CDR3 sequence is 16 residues long. CDR1 and CDR2 from the germline V gene are DFQATT and SNEGSKA (reference sequence).

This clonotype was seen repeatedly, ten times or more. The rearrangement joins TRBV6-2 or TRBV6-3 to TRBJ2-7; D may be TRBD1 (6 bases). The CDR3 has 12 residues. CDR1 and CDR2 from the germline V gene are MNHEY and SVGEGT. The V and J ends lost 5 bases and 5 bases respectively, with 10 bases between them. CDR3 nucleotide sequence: TGTGCCAGCAGTCCACAGGGTCACGAGCAGTACTTC. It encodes CASSPQGHEQYF.

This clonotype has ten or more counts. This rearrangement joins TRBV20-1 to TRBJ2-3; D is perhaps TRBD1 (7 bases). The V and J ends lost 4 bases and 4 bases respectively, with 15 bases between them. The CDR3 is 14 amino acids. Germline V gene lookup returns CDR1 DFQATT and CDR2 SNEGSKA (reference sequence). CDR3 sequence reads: CSATRGASADTQYF. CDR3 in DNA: TGCAGTGCTACCAGGGGGGCCAGCGCAGATACGCAGTATTTT.

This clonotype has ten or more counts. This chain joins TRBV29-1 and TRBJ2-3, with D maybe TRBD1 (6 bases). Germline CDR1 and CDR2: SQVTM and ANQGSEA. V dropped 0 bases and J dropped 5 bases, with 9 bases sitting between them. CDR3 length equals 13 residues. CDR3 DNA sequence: TGCAGCGTTGAAGAAGTACAGGGAGATACGCAGTATTTT. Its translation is CSVEEVQGDTQYF.

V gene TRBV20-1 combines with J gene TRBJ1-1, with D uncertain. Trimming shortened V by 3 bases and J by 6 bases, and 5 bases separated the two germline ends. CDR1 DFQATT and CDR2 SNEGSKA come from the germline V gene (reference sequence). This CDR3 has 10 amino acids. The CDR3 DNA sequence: TGCAGTGCTAGGGAGGCTGAAGCTTTCTTT. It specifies CSAREAEAFF.

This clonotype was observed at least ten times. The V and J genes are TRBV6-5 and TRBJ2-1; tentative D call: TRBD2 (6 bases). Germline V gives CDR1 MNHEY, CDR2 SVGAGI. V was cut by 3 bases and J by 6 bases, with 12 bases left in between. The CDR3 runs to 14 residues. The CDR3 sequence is CASSYSGGGNEQFF. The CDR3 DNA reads TGTGCCAGCAGTTATTCTGGGGGAGGCAATGAGCAGTTCTTC.

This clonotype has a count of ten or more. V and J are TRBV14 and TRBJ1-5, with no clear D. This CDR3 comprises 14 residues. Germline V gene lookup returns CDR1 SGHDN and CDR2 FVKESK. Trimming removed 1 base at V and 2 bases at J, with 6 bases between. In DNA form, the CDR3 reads TGTGCCAGCAGCCAAGGACCGGGCAATCAGCCCCAGCATTTT. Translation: CASSQGPGNQPQHF.

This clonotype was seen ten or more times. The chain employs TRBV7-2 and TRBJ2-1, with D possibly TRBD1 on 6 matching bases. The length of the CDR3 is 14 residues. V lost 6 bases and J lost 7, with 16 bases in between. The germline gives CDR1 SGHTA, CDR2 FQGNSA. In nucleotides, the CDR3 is TGTGCCAGCAGAGACCAACAGGGATGGAATGAGCAGTTCTTC. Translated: CASRDQQGWNEQFF.

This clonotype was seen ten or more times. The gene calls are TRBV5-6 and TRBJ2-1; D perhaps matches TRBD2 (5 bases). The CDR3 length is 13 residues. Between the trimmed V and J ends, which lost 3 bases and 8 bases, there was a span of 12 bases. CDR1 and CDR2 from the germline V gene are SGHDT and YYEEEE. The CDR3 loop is CASSWNPGYEQFF. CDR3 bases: TGTGCCAGCAGCTGGAATCCGGGATATGAGCAGTTCTTC. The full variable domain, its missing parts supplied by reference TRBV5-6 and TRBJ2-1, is DAGVTQSPTHLIKTRGQQVTLRCSPKSGHDTVSWYQQALGQGPQFIFQYYEEEERQRGNFPDRFSGHQFPNYSSELNVNALLLGDSALYLCASSWNPGYEQFFGPGTRLTVL.